The present entry profiles one T cell receptor (beta chain) with its context. Different DNA sequences within this sample yield the same CDR3. The data were obtained in a study of blood T cell repertoires in COVID-19. Study-wide background: T cells, B-cell-depleted T cells, or PBMCs supplied cDNA or gDNA.

Original data processing: Cell counts per sample came from amplifying reference gene primers. The assay was immunoSEQ multiplex PCR, and TCRdb's table has in-frame clones only and misses some. From that table come the V and J calls and clone size; the DNA was used to work out D and trimming. The sample includes over 140,000 clones, roughly four fifths of them seen just once. V lost 0 bases to trimming and J lost 4 bases; unmatched junction nucleotides: 2. Germline V CDR1 and CDR2: SGDLS, YYNGEE. This CDR3 spans 15 amino acids. Material for sequencing was peripheral blood. This chain links TRBV9 with TRBJ2-1, with 9 bases matching TRBD2. The source is a woman aged 55-70 years with acute or convalescent COVID-19. DNA of the CDR3: TGTGCCAGCAGCGTAGGGCTAGCGGGATACAATGAGCAGTTCTTC. Encoded protein: CASSVGLAGYNEQFF.